This TCR beta chain came from a study of CXCR3-negative and CXCR3-positive naive CD8 T cells. Germline-derived CDR1 and CDR2 are MNHEY and SVGAGI. This CDR3 contains 14 residues. UMI labels and 5' RACE were used to prepare the TRB cDNA libraries. From its re-call of the 5' RACE reads, TCRdb lists each CDR3 protein once, without DNA. The listing contains 75,000 to 100,000 distinct CDR3 sequences. This sequence was found in a human donor in good health. Some clones in this sample may be carry-over from other donors' samples. Sequences were obtained from naive CXCR3- CD8+ T cells from blood. Documented subset: CD45RO-CCR7+CD27+CD95- naive CD8+ T cells lacking CXCR3 (TNR3-). The chain uses TRBV6-5 and TRBJ2-3. This CDR3 is CASRAGLNTDTQYF.